The source of this TCR beta chain is a study of blood T cell repertoires in COVID-19. The CDR3 has 14 amino acids. Trimming removed 3 bases at V and 5 bases at J, with 10 bases between. Per the germline V gene, CDR1 is SGHVS and CDR2 is FNYEAQ. Cohorts were determined from participant-reported clinical history. Only in-frame clones appear in the TCRdb table, and some are missing; sequencing was by immunoSEQ multiplex PCR. The repertoire has approximately 230,000 clones, approximately 86% of them found once; the top ten carry roughly 14%. The TCR originated in a woman in her forties or fifties with acute COVID-19. The specimen was PBMCs or T cells enriched from blood (not recorded which). The rearrangement links TRBV7-6 to TRBJ2-2; D gene uncertain. The chain's CDR3 is CASSLRSETGELFF. In nucleotides, the CDR3 is TGTGCCAGCAGCTTGCGGTCGGAAACCGGGGAGCTGTTTTTT.